This T cell receptor (beta chain) originates from a study of T cell responses to AZD1222 COVID-19 vaccine. Findings of the study overall: Baseline antibody screening turned up just a handful of seropositive AZD1222 recipients.

Assay used: immunoSEQ multiplex PCR; TCRdb lists only in-frame clones, some missing. The sample has approximately 82,000 clones, roughly nine tenths seen once. Looked up from germline, CDR1 is SGHRS and CDR2 is YFSETQ. CDR3 length: 15 amino acids. Deletions cut 2 bases from V and 1 base from J, with 10 bases between. Worth noting for this clone: Its matching antigen is unknown.

This chain uses TRBV5-1 with TRBJ2-1; D uncertain. This clonotype was sampled from an adult who received the AZD1222 COVID-19 vaccine. Sample: peripheral blood, taken 28 days after the second AZD1222 dose. Written as DNA, the CDR3 is TGCGCCAGCAGCTTCGGAGACTTTTCCTACAATGAGCAGTTCTTC. It codes for CASSFGDFSYNEQFF.